This TCR beta chain was sequenced for a study of blood T cell repertoires in COVID-19. Study background: COVID-19 samples collected from the United States, Italy and Spain covered acute and convalescent phases.

Measured with immunoSEQ multiplex PCR; TCRdb has only the in-frame clones, and not every one. The sample holds 150,000 to 200,000 clones, about 81% seen once. Germline values: CDR1 LGHDT, CDR2 YNNKEL (reference sequence). This CDR3 spans 14 amino acids. V lost 2 bases and J 4 bases, leaving 11 bases between the germline ends. Sequencing was done on a sample of peripheral blood. The chain recombines TRBV3-1 (or the pseudogene TRBV3-2) with TRBJ1-2; a weak D match, TRBD1 (5 bases). The clonotype comes from a man between 60 and 75 years old with active or convalescent COVID-19. CDR3: CASSQLTGVYGYTF. The CDR3 nucleotides are TGTGCCAGCAGCCAACTGACGGGGGTCTATGGCTACACCTTC.